Following are 30 T cell receptor beta chains from one sample sequenced in a study of blood T cell repertoires in COVID-19. Produced via immunoSEQ multiplex PCR; TCRdb's table is partial and in-frame only. The sample includes under 500,000 clones, 87% seen only once; the top ten take about 2%. The specimen was PBMCs or T cells enriched from blood (not recorded which). These receptors were taken from a woman younger than 30 with acute COVID-19.

CDR3 sequence (DNA): TGTGCCAGCAGCTTCGGGACAGGGGCCCGGGGAGAGCAGTTCTTC. This sequence encodes CASSFGTGARGEQFF. The rearrangement joins TRBV5-4 to TRBJ2-1; TRBD1 matches 10 bases. This CDR3 comprises 15 residues. With 2 bases clipped from V and 10 bases from J, the junction kept 9 bases outside the gene matches. Germline CDR1 reads SGHNT; CDR2 reads YYREEE (reference sequence). Together with reference TRBV5-4 and TRBJ2-1, the CDR3 gives the full variable domain: ETGVTQSPTHLIKTRGQQVTLRCSSQSGHNTVSWYQQALGQGPQFIFQYYREEENGRGNFPPRFSGLQFPNYSSELNVNALELDDSALYLCASSFGTGARGEQFFGPGTRLTVL.

The chain carries TRBV13 and TRBJ1-1; D possibly corresponds to TRBD1 (6 bases). The germline CDR1 and CDR2 sequences are PRHDT and FYEKMQ (reference sequence). The V and J ends lost 4 bases and 7 bases respectively, with 16 bases between them. The CDR3 covers 14 residues. The DNA for the CDR3 is TGTGCCAGCAGCTCATCGACAGGTGGATTTGAAGCTTTCTTT. Amino acid sequence: CASSSSTGGFEAFF.

The CDR3 DNA sequence: TGTGCCAGCGGGAGACCGGGACAGGGGTACAATGAGCAGTTCTTC. Amino acid sequence: CASGRPGQGYNEQFF. The chain is built from TRBV5-4 and TRBJ2-1, with TRBD1 matching over 10 bases. The CDR3 extends over 15 amino acids. The germline CDR1 and CDR2 sequences are SGHNT and YYREEE (reference sequence). The ends lost 7 bases at V and 4 bases at J; junction bases unmatched: 8.

The chain couples TRBV5-1 to TRBJ1-5; D call uncertain. Between the trimmed V and J ends, which lost 2 bases and 0 bases, there was a span of 6 bases. This CDR3 has 14 residues. Germline V lookup: CDR1 SGHRS, CDR2 YFSETQ. The CDR3 protein is CASSFGDSNQPQHF. The DNA for the CDR3 is TGCGCCAGCAGCTTCGGGGATAGCAATCAGCCCCAGCATTTT.

V gene TRBV18 combines with J gene TRBJ1-2, with TRBD1 identical over 8 bases. J gave up 4 bases and V 6 bases, and 13 bases lay outside the gene matches. This CDR3 has 16 residues. CDR1 is KGHSH and CDR2 is LQKENI in the germline V gene. CDR3 sequence (DNA): TGTGCCAGCTCCCTACGACAGGGGCCCCGGACCTATGGCTACACCTTC. This gives the protein CASSLRQGPRTYGYTF.

The table lists this clone with a count of one. This chain links TRBV29-1 with TRBJ2-7; the D is unclear. The germline CDR1 and CDR2 sequences are SQVTM and ANQGSEA. Trimming cost V 4 bases and J 6 bases, with 13 bases left between them. The CDR3 is 12 amino acids. The CDR3 is CSVVLESREQYF. The CDR3 nucleotides read TGCAGCGTTGTCCTAGAAAGTCGCGAGCAGTACTTC.

This rearrangement joins TRBV29-1 to TRBJ2-2; D may be TRBD1 (6 bases). The germline CDR1 and CDR2 sequences are SQVTM and ANQGSEA. The CDR3 length is 13 residues. V was pared by 6 bases and J by 1 base, with 9 bases between. This CDR3 is CSVPGQNTGELFF. As DNA, the CDR3 is TGCAGCGTGCCGGGACAGAACACCGGGGAGCTGTTTTTT.

This clone was seen only once. The chain couples TRBV14 to TRBJ2-1; tentatively, D is TRBD2 (6 bases). The V end was cut by 1 base, the J end by 2 bases, with 12 bases between. The length of the CDR3 is 16 residues. Germline CDR1 SGHDN, CDR2 FVKESK. DNA for the CDR3: TGTGCCAGCAGCCAAGCTTCCGGACTAACCTACAATGAGCAGTTCTTC. Its translation is CASSQASGLTYNEQFF.

This chain joins TRBV7-2 and TRBJ2-5; a weak D match, TRBD2 (6 bases). Germline CDR1 and CDR2: SGHTA and FQGNSA. The CDR3 consists of 16 residues. Trimming removed 5 bases at V and 2 bases at J, with 18 bases between. The CDR3 sequence is CASSPGVEWAQETQYF. The CDR3 DNA sequence: TGTGCCAGCAGCCCGGGGGTGGAGTGGGCACAAGAGACCCAGTACTTC.

This chain joins TRBV10-3 and TRBJ1-2, with TRBD1 matching over 7 bases. The V gene's germline CDR1 is ENHRY and CDR2 SYGVKD. V dropped 10 bases and J dropped 7; count of bases not matched to a gene: 12. The CDR3 sequence is 13 residues long. The CDR3 sequence: CATRTGGEGGYTF. DNA of the CDR3: TGTGCCACCAGGACAGGCGGAGAGGGTGGCTACACCTTC.

The gene calls are TRBV5-5 and TRBJ2-2; D call uncertain. This CDR3 spans 15 amino acids. V was pared by 5 bases and J by 0 bases, with 11 bases between. Germline V gives CDR1 SGHKS, CDR2 YYEKEE (reference sequence). CDR3 region: CASSYSRTNTGELFF. DNA for the CDR3: TGTGCCAGCAGTTATAGTCGTACGAACACCGGGGAGCTGTTTTTT.

The chain uses TRBV5-8 and TRBJ1-2, with 8 bases matching TRBD1. V was pared by 4 bases and J by 5 bases, with 10 bases of the junction left unmatched. Germline-derived CDR1 and CDR2 are SGHTS and YDEGEE. The CDR3 totals 15 residues. The CDR3 DNA reads as TGTGCCAGCAGCGTAGGAACCAGGGGGCCTTATGGCTACACCTTC. This gives the protein CASSVGTRGPYGYTF.

The rearrangement links TRBV2 to TRBJ2-7; possible D gene TRBD1, 5 bases. This CDR3 comprises 14 residues. V gave up 6 bases and J gave up 3 bases, with 15 bases separating them. Looked up from germline, CDR1 is SNHLY and CDR2 is FYNNEI. In nucleotides, the CDR3 is TGTGCCAGCAGCGACCTGACAGACAACTACGAGCAGTACTTC. Amino acids: CASSDLTDNYEQYF.

The chain links TRBV29-1 to TRBJ1-2, with 10 bases identical to TRBD1. V gave up 6 bases and J gave up 0 bases; unmatched junction bases: 16. Germline V gene data show CDR1 as SQVTM and CDR2 as ANQGSEA. This CDR3 has 18 amino acids. CDR3 DNA sequence: TGCAGCGTAGTAAACCGGGACAGGGGACGATTAGCTAACTATGGCTACACCTTC. Protein sequence: CSVVNRDRGRLANYGYTF. The entire variable domain, with the rest obtained from reference TRBV29-1 and TRBJ1-2, is as follows: SAVISQKPSRDICQRGTSLTIQCQVDSQVTMMFWYRQQPGQSLTLIATANQGSEATYESGFVIDKFPISRPNLTFSTLTVSNMSPEDSSIYLCSVVNRDRGRLANYGYTFGSGTRLTVV.

The rearrangement joins TRBV6-5 to TRBJ1-2; unclear D gene. This CDR3 spans 13 amino acids. The germline V and J ends were trimmed by 5 bases and 8 bases, with 15 bases remaining between them. Germline V gene data show CDR1 as MNHEY and CDR2 as SVGAGI. CDR3 sequence reads: CASSPTGSVGYTF. In DNA form, the CDR3 reads TGTGCCAGCAGTCCCACTGGGAGTGTGGGCTACACCTTC.

J is TRBJ1-1 and V is TRBV7-9; 7 bases fit TRBD1. Germline CDR1 and CDR2: SEHNR and FQNEAQ (reference sequence). With V trimmed by 4 bases and J by 5 bases, 10 bases remained unmatched. CDR3 length: 15 residues. CDR3: CASSSRQGGGTEAFF. The CDR3, as DNA: TGTGCCAGCAGCTCCCGACAGGGTGGAGGGACTGAAGCTTTCTTT.

V and J are TRBV19 and TRBJ1-1; D might be TRBD1 (5 bases). The CDR3 has 13 residues. V lost 6 bases, J lost 0 bases, and 8 bases lay in between. CDR1 LNHDA and CDR2 SQIVND come from the germline V gene (reference sequence). The CDR3 is CASRVGLNTEAFF. CDR3 nucleotide sequence: TGTGCCAGTAGGGTGGGGCTGAACACTGAAGCTTTCTTT. Drawing the rest from reference TRBV19 and TRBJ1-1, the complete variable domain is DGGITQSPKYLFRKEGQNVTLSCEQNLNHDAMYWYRQDPGQGLRLIYYSQIVNDFQKGDIAEGYSVSREKKESFPLTVTSAQKNPTAFYLCASRVGLNTEAFFGQGTRLTVV.

The chain has TRBV28 and TRBJ1-6, with no clear D. This CDR3 region has 12 residues. The germline gives CDR1 MDHEN, CDR2 SYDVKM. Between the trimmed V and J ends, which lost 6 bases and 10 bases, there was a span of 10 bases. The CDR3 region is CASRPTDSPLHF. For the CDR3, the DNA is TGTGCCAGCAGGCCCACAGACTCACCCCTCCACTTT.

V is TRBV27 and J is TRBJ2-2; no clear D. The CDR3 extends over 15 amino acids. The germline CDR1 and CDR2 sequences are MNHEY and SMNVEV (reference sequence). V shed 3 bases and J shed 2 bases, with 10 bases lying between them. The CDR3 bases are TGTGCCAGCAGTTTGGTCCAGGCTAACACCGGGGAGCTGTTTTTT. Its translation is CASSLVQANTGELFF.

This clone was seen a single time. The chain carries TRBV4-3 and TRBJ1-2; D is ambiguous. The V end was cut by 0 bases, the J end by 6 bases, with 11 bases between. CDR3 length equals 14 residues. Germline CDR1 is LGHNA and CDR2 is YSLEER. The DNA of the CDR3 is TGCGCCAGCAGCCAAGATGGACGCGGGAATGGCTACACCTTC. Translation: CASSQDGRGNGYTF.

This clone was recorded once. The chain combines TRBV6-5 with TRBJ1-3, with no clear D. The CDR3 contains 16 residues. Between the trimmed V and J ends, which lost 4 bases and 3 bases, there was a span of 16 bases. Per the germline V gene, CDR1 is MNHEY and CDR2 is SVGAGI. CDR3 coding DNA: TGTGCCAGCAGTTCTATACTGTTCGCTGGTGGAAACACCATATATTTT. It codes for CASSSILFAGGNTIYF.

This chain connects TRBV21-1 to TRBJ1-5; TRBD1 is the table's D call, not checked against the DNA. TRBV21-1 is classified as a pseudogene. CDR3 length: 15 residues. CDR3 bases: TGTGCCAGCAGCAATAAGGGACAGGGTATTCAGCCCCAGCATTTT. It codes for CASSNKGQGIQPQHF.

The chain joins TRBV2 to TRBJ2-7, with a possible D match to TRBD2 (6 bases). This CDR3 is built from 14 residues. Germline-derived CDR1 and CDR2 are SNHLY and FYNNEI. CDR3 sequence: CATTPGRSSYEQYF. CDR3 in DNA: TGTGCTACTACGCCGGGGAGGAGCTCCTACGAGCAGTACTTC.

This clone occurred a few times. The chain carries TRBV5-1 and TRBJ1-1; 7 nucleotides line up with TRBD1. This CDR3 contains 14 residues. Unmatched junction bases numbered 5, after V lost 4 bases and J lost 2 bases. Germline V gene sequence: CDR1 SGHRS, CDR2 YFSETQ. CDR3 sequence (DNA): TGCGCCAGCAGCCCGGGGGACAGTAACACTGAAGCTTTCTTT. It codes for CASSPGDSNTEAFF.

This CDR3 reads CASSPGLRDGRNTIYF. Written as DNA, the CDR3 is TGTGCCAGCTCACCGGGACTCCGGGACGGACGAAACACCATATATTTT. The chain combines TRBV18 with TRBJ1-3; weak D call: TRBD1 (5 bases). Between the trimmed V and J ends, which lost 3 bases and 5 bases, there was a span of 17 bases. Germline values: CDR1 KGHSH, CDR2 LQKENI. The CDR3 runs 16 residues. Combining the CDR3 with reference TRBV18 and TRBJ1-3 gives the whole variable domain NAGVMQNPRHLVRRRGQEARLRCSPMKGHSHVYWYRQLPEEGLKFMVYLQKENIIDESGMPKERFSAEFPKEGPSILRIQQVVRGDSAAYFCASSPGLRDGRNTIYFGEGSWLTVV.

The chain has TRBV2 and TRBJ1-6, with TRBD1 as a possible D gene (6 bases). Germline CDR1 reads SNHLY; CDR2 reads FYNNEI. The CDR3 runs 17 residues. Trimming stripped 4 bases from V and 9 bases from J, with 22 bases between. The DNA of the CDR3 is TGTGCCAGCAGTGGAGGGGACACGCCCTTTACCGGTTCACCCCTCCACTTT. It encodes CASSGGDTPFTGSPLHF.

The V and J genes are TRBV7-2 and TRBJ2-5; unclear D gene. The ends were cut back, 6 bases at V and 1 base at J, with 18 bases in the middle. Germline CDR1 reads SGHTA; CDR2 reads FQGNSA. There are 16 residues in the CDR3. DNA of the CDR3: TGTGCCAGCAGTCAATTTAGTAGAGGAACCCAAGAGACCCAGTACTTC. It encodes CASSQFSRGTQETQYF.

Here the CDR3 DNA reads TGTGCCAGCAGTACCGGACAGGGGGCTGTAAAACTGTTTTTT. It codes for CASSTGQGAVKLFF. The chain joins TRBV28 to TRBJ1-4, with 11 bases fitting TRBD1. Germline V gene sequence: CDR1 MDHEN, CDR2 SYDVKM. The CDR3 runs 14 residues. After removal of 5 bases from V and 10 bases from J, the junction contained 6 bases not matched to a gene.

This clone occurred once. The V and J genes are TRBV11-2 and TRBJ1-2; perhaps TRBD1 as D (5 bases). The germline V gene has CDR1 SGHAT and CDR2 FQNNGV. The CDR3 is 14 residues long. Trimming took 5 bases from V and 3 from J, leaving 13 bases between them. The CDR3 region has the DNA TGTGCCAGCAGCCCACAGACAGTCTACTATGGCTACACCTTC. This encodes CASSPQTVYYGYTF.

This chain uses TRBV4-2 with TRBJ2-3, with 7 bases aligning to TRBD2. The CDR3 runs to 16 residues. CDR1 and CDR2 from the germline V gene are LGHNA and YNFKEQ. The V gene end was trimmed by 0 bases and the J gene end by 1 base; junction bases not matched to a gene: 4. The CDR3 protein is CASSQDRAGGTDTQYF. The CDR3 DNA sequence: TGTGCCAGCAGCCAAGATCGTGCGGGGGGCACAGATACGCAGTATTTT.